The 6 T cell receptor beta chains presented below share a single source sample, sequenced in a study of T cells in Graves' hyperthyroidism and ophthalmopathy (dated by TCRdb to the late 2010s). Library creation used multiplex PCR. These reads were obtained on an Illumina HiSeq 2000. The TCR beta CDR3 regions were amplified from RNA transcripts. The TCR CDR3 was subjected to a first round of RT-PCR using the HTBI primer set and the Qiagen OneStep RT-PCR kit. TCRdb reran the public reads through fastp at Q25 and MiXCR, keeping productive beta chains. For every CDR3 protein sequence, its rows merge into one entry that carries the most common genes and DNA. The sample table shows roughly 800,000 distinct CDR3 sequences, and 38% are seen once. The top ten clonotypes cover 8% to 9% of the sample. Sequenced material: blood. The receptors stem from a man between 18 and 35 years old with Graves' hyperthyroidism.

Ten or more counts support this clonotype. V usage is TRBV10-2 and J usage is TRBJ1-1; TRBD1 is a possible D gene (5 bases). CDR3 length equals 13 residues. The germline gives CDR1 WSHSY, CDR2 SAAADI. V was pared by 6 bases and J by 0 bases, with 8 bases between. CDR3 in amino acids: CASRDILNTEAFF. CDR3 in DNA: TGCGCCAGCAGGGACATACTGAACACTGAAGCTTTCTTT.

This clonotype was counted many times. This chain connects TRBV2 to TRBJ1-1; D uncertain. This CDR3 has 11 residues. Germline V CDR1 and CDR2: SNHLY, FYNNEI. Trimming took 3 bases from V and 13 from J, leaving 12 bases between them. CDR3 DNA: TGTGCCAGCAGTGAGAAGGTGACGGGTTTCTTT. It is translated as CASSEKVTGFF.

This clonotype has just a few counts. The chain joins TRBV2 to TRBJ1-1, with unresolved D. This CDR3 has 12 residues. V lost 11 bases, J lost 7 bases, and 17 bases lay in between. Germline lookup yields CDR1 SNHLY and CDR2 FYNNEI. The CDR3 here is CASQGSPHEAFF. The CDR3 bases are TGTGCCTCACAAGGGTCTCCCCATGAAGCTTTCTTT.

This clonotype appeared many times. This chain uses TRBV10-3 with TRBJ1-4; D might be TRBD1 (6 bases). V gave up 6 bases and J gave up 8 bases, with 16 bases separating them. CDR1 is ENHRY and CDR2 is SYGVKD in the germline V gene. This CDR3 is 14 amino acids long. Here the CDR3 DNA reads TGTGCCATCAGGTACAGGGTTGGGTTCGAAAAACTGTTTTTT. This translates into CAIRYRVGFEKLFF.

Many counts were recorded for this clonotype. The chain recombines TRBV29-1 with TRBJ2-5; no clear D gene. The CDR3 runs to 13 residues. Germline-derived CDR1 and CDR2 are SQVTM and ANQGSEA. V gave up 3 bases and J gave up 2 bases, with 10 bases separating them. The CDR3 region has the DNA TGCAGCGTTGAGGCGATGGGACAAGAGACCCAGTACTTC. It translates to CSVEAMGQETQYF.

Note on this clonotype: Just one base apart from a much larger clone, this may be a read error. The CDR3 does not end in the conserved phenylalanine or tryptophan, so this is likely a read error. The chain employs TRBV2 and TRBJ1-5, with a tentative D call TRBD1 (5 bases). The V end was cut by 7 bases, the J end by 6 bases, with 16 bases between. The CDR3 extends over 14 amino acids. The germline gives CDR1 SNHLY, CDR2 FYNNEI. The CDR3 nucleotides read TGTGCCAGCACCGTCAGTCAGGGATTTCAGCCCCAGCATTCT. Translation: CASTVSQGFQPQHS.